The present entry profiles one TCR beta chain with its context. Its antigen is currently unknown. The V gene lost 8 bases and the J gene lost 5 bases, with 9 bases spanning the gap. The CDR3 covers 12 residues. Germline V gene sequence: CDR1 MDHEN, CDR2 SYDVKM. TCRdb's table, derived via immunoSEQ multiplex PCR, lists solely in-frame clones and lacks some. The sample contains 60,000 to 65,000 clones, 89% of which appear only once. Tissue processing of the graft released intraepithelial and lamina propria lymphocytes from it. These data come from a study of graft-versus-host responses after intestinal transplantation. Study-wide results and caveats: The marrow of recipients harbored GvH clones, and ileum or blood showed some of them first.

The V call is TRBV28, the J call TRBJ1-4; the D is unclear. This sequence originates from a human patient who received an intestinal transplant, so some T cells may come from the graft donor. The sequenced sample was ileum tissue, obtained around 350 days after transplant. Here the CDR3 reads CASRVPNEKLFF. Here the CDR3 DNA reads TGTGCCAGCCGGGTCCCGAATGAAAAACTGTTTTTT.